Sequencing of this T cell receptor beta chain was carried out in a study of blood T cell repertoires in COVID-19. Libraries were prepared by immunoSEQ multiplex PCR; TCRdb keeps only in-frame clonotypes and omits some of them. Of about 300,000 clones listed, roughly 90% are singletons. This clone occurred once. V lost 6 bases, J lost 0 bases, and 9 bases lay in between. Germline loops: CDR1 SNHLY, CDR2 FYNNEI. This CDR3 spans 14 amino acids. The rearrangement uses TRBV2 and TRBJ1-3, with D unresolved. The source of this sequence is a woman aged 45 to 65 who had been exposed to COVID-19. Sequenced sample: PBMCs or T cells enriched from blood (not recorded which). The CDR3 spells CASRRQTSGNTIYF. In DNA form, the CDR3 reads TGTGCCAGCAGACGACAAACCTCTGGAAACACCATATATTTT.